Listed below are T cell receptor beta chains from one sample, sequenced in a study of sequential checkpoint blockade in melanoma. Assay used: immunoSEQ multiplex PCR; TCRdb lists only in-frame clones, some missing. This sample has around 18,000 clones, with roughly two thirds found just once. Here the sequenced sample was CD8+ T cells sorted from blood (inferred from file names), taken from a patient given nivolumab and ipilimumab in sequence. These receptors originate from a human donor with melanoma. CDR3s include the opening cysteine and the closing phenylalanine or tryptophan. The D gene is left open where the match is weak. Clone size is not always given. Where it is, it says once, few, many or a class for expanded clones.

clone_size	v_call	j_call	d_call	cdr3_aa	cdr3_nt
NA	TRBV4-3	TRBJ2-5	NA	CASSQDRLEWETQYF	TGCGCCAGCAGCCAAGATCGGCTAGAGTGGGAGACCCAGTACTTC
NA	TRBV7-9	TRBJ2-7	TRBD2	CASSLAGTSRPYEQYF	TGTGCCAGCAGCTTAGCCGGGACTAGCAGGCCCTACGAGCAGTACTTC
NA	TRBV7-2	TRBJ1-4	TRBD1	CASSTGGTGGEKLFF	TGTGCCAGCAGCACTGGAGGGACAGGGGGAGAAAAACTGTTTTTT
NA	TRBV29-1	TRBJ2-5	NA	CSVEDPGGQFQETQYF	TGCAGCGTTGAAGATCCGGGCGGACAGTTCCAAGAGACCCAGTACTTC
few	TRBV5-8	TRBJ2-7	NA	CASSLKGMGYEQYF	TGTGCCAGCAGCTTGAAGGGGATGGGGTACGAGCAGTACTTC
NA	TRBV7-6	TRBJ2-7	NA	CASSETSYYEQYF	TGTGCCAGCAGCGAAACAAGTTACTACGAGCAGTACTTC
NA	TRBV6-5	TRBJ2-7	TRBD1	CASSYSTGNEQYF	TGTGCCAGCAGTTACTCGACAGGGAACGAGCAGTACTTC
NA	TRBV7-9	TRBJ1-2	NA	CASSLGSGLKGYTF	TGTGCCAGCAGCTTAGGATCCGGGTTGAAGGGCTACACCTTC
NA	TRBV9	TRBJ2-7	NA	CASSFLSGSYEQYF	TGTGCCAGCAGCTTCCTTTCGGGGTCCTACGAGCAGTACTTC
NA	TRBV4-3	TRBJ2-1	TRBD2	CASSQDGEREGPYNEQFF	TGCGCCAGCAGCCAAGATGGGGAGCGGGAGGGCCCCTACAATGAGCAGTTCTTC